These 9 T cell receptor beta chains were all obtained from the same sample, sequenced in a study of radiotherapy plus CTLA-4 blockade in lung cancer. The protocol was immunoSEQ multiplex PCR, while the TCRdb copy is restricted to in-frame clones and leaves out a portion. The sample contains more than 90,000 clones, about 80% of which appear only once. The specimen was peripheral blood, collected from a patient treated with radiotherapy plus ipilimumab. All receptors derive from a human donor with non-small cell lung cancer that progressed on radiotherapy plus ipilimumab. Some clones in this sample may be carry-over from other donors' samples.

This sequence joins TRBV12-5 and TRBJ1-5; 7 positions match TRBD1. The CDR3 consists of 13 residues. Germline values: CDR1 LGHNT, CDR2 FRNRAP. J gave up 3 bases and V 10 bases, and 6 bases lay outside the gene matches. The CDR3 DNA is TGTGCTAAAAACAGGGGACCCAATCAGCCCCAGCATTTT. Its translation: CAKNRGPNQPQHF.

The chain joins TRBV29-1 to TRBJ1-6; no reliable D call. Germline V gene data show CDR1 as SQVTM and CDR2 as ANQGSEA. The CDR3 consists of 13 residues. The ends were cut back, 4 bases at V and 7 bases at J, with 11 bases in the middle. CDR3: CSVATAKNSPLHF. The CDR3 coding sequence is TGCAGCGTTGCAACCGCCAAAAATTCACCCCTCCACTTT.

The chain employs TRBV11-2 and TRBJ1-4; TRBD1 matches 9 bases. V gave up 1 base and J gave up 8 bases; unmatched junction bases: 14. Germline V CDR1 and CDR2: SGHAT, FQNNGV. CDR3 size: 18 residues. CDR3: CASSLVAMGTGTGEKLFF. The CDR3, as DNA: TGTGCCAGCAGCTTAGTCGCAATGGGGACCGGGACAGGGGAAAAACTGTTTTTT.

The rearrangement uses TRBV5-4 and TRBJ1-1; 10 bases align to TRBD1. The CDR3 length is 15 residues. From germline, CDR1 is SGHNT and CDR2 YYREEE (reference sequence). The ends lost 3 bases at V and 4 bases at J; junction bases unmatched: 6. In DNA form, the CDR3 reads TGTGCCAGCAGCTGGGGGACAGGGGAGGGCACTGAAGCTTTCTTT. The encoded protein is CASSWGTGEGTEAFF.

This clone was detected once. The chain links TRBV9 to TRBJ2-6, with TRBD1 identical over 11 bases. The CDR3 is 18 residues long. Per germline, CDR1 SGDLS and CDR2 YYNGEE. With V trimmed by 3 bases and J by 2 bases, 7 bases remained unmatched. The chain's CDR3 is CASSAGSGQGAGANVLTF. The CDR3 DNA is TGTGCCAGCAGCGCAGGCTCGGGACAGGGGGCTGGGGCCAACGTCCTGACTTTC.

The gene calls are TRBV9 and TRBJ1-1; no firm D call. Trimming cost V 0 bases and J 0 bases, with 9 bases left between them. This CDR3 spans 15 amino acids. Per the germline V gene, CDR1 is SGDLS and CDR2 is YYNGEE. CDR3 DNA: TGTGCCAGCAGCGTAGGTCCGGGATTGAACACTGAAGCTTTCTTT. Translation: CASSVGPGLNTEAFF.

The chain joins TRBV18 to TRBJ2-4; no clear D. The CDR3 extends over 15 amino acids. Per germline, CDR1 KGHSH and CDR2 LQKENI. V was pared by 1 base and J by 1 base, with 8 bases between. In nucleotides, the CDR3 is TGTGCCAGCTCACCACGTAGCAGCGCCAAAAACATTCAGTACTTC. Its translation: CASSPRSSAKNIQYF.

This clone has only a few counts. The J gene is TRBJ2-1, the V gene TRBV7-2; TRBD2 matches 11 bases. The V gene end was trimmed by 1 base and the J gene end by 9 bases; junction bases not matched to a gene: 2. Germline CDR1 and CDR2: SGHTA and FQGNSA. The CDR3 is 14 residues long. This chain's CDR3 is CASSLVTSGGEQFF. The CDR3 nucleotides are TGTGCCAGCAGCTTAGTAACTAGCGGGGGTGAGCAGTTCTTC.

This clone came up a few times. This sequence joins TRBV2 and TRBJ1-2; TRBD1 matches 12 bases. With V trimmed by 6 bases and J by 5 bases, 10 bases remained unmatched. The germline CDR1 and CDR2 sequences are SNHLY and FYNNEI. The CDR3 runs 16 residues. This chain's CDR3 is CASSLGQGALFYGYTF. The CDR3 DNA is TGTGCCAGCAGCTTGGGACAGGGGGCGCTTTTTTATGGCTACACCTTC.